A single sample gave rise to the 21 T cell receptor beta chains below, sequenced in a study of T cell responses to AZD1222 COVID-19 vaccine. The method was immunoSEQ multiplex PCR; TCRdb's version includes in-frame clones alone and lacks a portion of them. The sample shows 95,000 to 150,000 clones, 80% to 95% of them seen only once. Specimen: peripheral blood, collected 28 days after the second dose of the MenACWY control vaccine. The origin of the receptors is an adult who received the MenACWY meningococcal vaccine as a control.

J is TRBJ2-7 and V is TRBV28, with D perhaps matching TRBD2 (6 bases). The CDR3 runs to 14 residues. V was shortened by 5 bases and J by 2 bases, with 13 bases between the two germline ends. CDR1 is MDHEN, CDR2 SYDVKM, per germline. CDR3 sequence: CASSLIGGAYEQYF. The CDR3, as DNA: TGTGCCAGCAGTCTAATCGGGGGAGCCTACGAGCAGTACTTC.

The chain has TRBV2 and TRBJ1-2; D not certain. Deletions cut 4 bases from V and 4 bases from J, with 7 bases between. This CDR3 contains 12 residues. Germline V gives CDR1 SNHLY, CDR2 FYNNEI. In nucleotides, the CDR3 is TGTGCCAGCAGTGTGGCGGCCTATGGCTACACCTTC. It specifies CASSVAAYGYTF.

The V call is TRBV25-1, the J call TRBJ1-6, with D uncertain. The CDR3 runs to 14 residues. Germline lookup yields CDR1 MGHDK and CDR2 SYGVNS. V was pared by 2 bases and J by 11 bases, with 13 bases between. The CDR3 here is CASSEVRLQTPLHF. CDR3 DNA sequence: TGTGCCAGCAGTGAAGTCCGACTCCAGACACCCCTCCACTTT. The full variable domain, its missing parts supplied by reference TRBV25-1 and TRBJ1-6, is EADIYQTPRYLVIGTGKKITLECSQTMGHDKMYWYQQDPGMELHLIHYSYGVNSTEKGDLSSESTVSRIRTEHFPLTLESARPSHTSQYLCASSEVRLQTPLHFGNGTRLTVT.

The CDR3 sequence is CASSLGQGARGYTF. The CDR3 coding sequence is TGCGCCAGCAGCTTGGGACAGGGAGCGCGTGGCTACACCTTC. The V call is TRBV5-1, the J call TRBJ1-2, with 7 bases matching TRBD1. The CDR3 has 14 residues. V was clipped by 0 bases and J by 7 bases; unmatched bases: 6. The V gene's germline CDR1 is SGHRS and CDR2 YFSETQ.

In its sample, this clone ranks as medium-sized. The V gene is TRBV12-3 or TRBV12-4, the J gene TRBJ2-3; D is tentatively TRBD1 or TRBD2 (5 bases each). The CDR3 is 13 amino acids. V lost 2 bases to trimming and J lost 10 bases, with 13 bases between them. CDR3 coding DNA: TGTGCCAGCAGTTTATTGGGACCATATCCGCAGTATTTT. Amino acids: CASSLLGPYPQYF.

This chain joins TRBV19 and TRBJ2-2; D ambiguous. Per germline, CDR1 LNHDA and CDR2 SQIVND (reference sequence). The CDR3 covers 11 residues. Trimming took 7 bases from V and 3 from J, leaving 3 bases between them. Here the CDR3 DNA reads TGTGCCAGTACCCACACCGGGGAGCTGTTTTTT. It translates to CASTHTGELFF.

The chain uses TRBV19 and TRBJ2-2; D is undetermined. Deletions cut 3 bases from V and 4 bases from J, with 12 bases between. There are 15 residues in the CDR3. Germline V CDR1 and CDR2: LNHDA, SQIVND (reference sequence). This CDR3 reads CASSINSMGTGELFF. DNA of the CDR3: TGTGCCAGTAGTATCAACTCTATGGGCACCGGGGAGCTGTTTTTT.

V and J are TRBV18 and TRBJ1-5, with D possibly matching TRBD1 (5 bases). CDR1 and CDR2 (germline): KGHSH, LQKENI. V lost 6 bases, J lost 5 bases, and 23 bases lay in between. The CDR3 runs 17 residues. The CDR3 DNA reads TGTGCCAGCTCGCTTCTCATCCACGGTGGAGGGGATCAGCCCCAGCATTTT. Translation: CASSLLIHGGGDQPQHF.

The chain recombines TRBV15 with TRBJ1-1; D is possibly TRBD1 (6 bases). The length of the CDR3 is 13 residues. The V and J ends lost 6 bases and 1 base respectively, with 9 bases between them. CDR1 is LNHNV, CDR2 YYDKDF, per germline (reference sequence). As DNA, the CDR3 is TGTGCCACCAGTACAGGGTCGAACACTGAAGCTTTCTTT. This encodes CATSTGSNTEAFF.

The CDR3 region has the DNA TGTGCCAGCAGTTCGACTAGCGGGGTGTATGCTGAGCAGTTCTTC. It is translated as CASSSTSGVYAEQFF. The gene calls are TRBV5-4 and TRBJ2-1; 11 bases are shared with TRBD2. CDR1 SGHNT and CDR2 YYREEE come from the germline V gene (reference sequence). The CDR3 has 15 residues. V trimming: 5 bases; J trimming: 9 bases; junction bases outside the gene matches: 10.

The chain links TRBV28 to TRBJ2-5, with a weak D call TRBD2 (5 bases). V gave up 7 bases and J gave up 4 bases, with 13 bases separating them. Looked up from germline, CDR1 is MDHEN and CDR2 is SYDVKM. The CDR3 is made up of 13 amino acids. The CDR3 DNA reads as TGTGCCAGCACCGTAGCGAGCCGAGAGACCCAGTACTTC. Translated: CASTVASRETQYF. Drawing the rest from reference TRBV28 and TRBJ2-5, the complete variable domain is DVKVTQSSRYLVKRTGEKVFLECVQDMDHENMFWYRQDPGLGLRLIYFSYDVKMKEKGDIPEGYSVSREKKERFSLILESASTNQTSMYLCASTVASRETQYFGPGTRLLVL.

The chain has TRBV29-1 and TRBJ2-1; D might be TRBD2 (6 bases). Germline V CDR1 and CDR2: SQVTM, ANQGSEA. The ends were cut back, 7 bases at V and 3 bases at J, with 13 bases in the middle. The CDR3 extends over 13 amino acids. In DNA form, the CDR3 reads TGCAGCGGGGTGGAGGGTCTCTACAATGAGCAGTTCTTC. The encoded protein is CSGVEGLYNEQFF.

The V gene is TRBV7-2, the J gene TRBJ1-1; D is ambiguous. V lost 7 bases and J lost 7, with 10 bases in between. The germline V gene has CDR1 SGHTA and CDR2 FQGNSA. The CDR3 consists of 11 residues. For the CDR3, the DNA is TGTGCCAGCATGTCGGGTATTGAAGCTTTCTTT. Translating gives CASMSGIEAFF.

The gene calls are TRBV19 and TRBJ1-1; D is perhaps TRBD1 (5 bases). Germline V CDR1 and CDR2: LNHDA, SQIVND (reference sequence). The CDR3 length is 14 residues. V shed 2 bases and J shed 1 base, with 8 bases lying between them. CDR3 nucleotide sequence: TGTGCCAGTAGTATACCGGGGGGGAACACTGAAGCTTTCTTT. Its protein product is CASSIPGGNTEAFF. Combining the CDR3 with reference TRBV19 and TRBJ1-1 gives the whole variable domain DGGITQSPKYLFRKEGQNVTLSCEQNLNHDAMYWYRQDPGQGLRLIYYSQIVNDFQKGDIAEGYSVSREKKESFPLTVTSAQKNPTAFYLCASSIPGGNTEAFFGQGTRLTVV.

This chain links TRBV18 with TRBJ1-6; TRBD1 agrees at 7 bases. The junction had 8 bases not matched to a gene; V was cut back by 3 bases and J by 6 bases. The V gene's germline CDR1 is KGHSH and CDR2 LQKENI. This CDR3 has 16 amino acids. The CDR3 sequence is CASSPTTGNPNSPLHF. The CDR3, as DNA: TGTGCCAGCTCACCTACGACAGGGAACCCTAATTCACCCCTCCACTTT.

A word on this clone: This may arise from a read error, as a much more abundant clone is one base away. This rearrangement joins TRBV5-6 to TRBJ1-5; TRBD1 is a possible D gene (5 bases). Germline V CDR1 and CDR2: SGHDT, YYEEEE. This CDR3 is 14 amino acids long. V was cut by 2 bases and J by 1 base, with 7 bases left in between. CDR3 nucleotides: TGTGCCAGCAGCTTTGGGGGAAGCAATCAGCCCCAGCATTTT. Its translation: CASSFGGSNQPQHF.

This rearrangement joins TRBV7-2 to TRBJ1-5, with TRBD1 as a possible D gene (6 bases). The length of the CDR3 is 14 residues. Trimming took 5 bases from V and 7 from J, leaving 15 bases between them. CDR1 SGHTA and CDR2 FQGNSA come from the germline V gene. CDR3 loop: CASSPNRAGQPQHF. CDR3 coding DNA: TGTGCCAGCAGCCCAAACAGGGCGGGGCAGCCCCAGCATTTT.

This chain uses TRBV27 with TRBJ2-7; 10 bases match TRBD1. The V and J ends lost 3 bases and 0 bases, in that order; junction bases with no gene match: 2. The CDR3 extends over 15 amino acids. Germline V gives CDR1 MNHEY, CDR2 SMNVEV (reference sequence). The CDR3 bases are TGTGCCAGCAGTTTGGGGGACAGGGGCTCCTACGAGCAGTACTTC. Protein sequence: CASSLGDRGSYEQYF.

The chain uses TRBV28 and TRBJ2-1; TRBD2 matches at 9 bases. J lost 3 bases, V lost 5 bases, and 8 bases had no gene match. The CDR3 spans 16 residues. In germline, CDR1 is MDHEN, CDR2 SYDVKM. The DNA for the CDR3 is TGTGCCAGCAGTGGGCGGGAGGGCCCTCTCTACAATGAGCAGTTCTTC. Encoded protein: CASSGREGPLYNEQFF.

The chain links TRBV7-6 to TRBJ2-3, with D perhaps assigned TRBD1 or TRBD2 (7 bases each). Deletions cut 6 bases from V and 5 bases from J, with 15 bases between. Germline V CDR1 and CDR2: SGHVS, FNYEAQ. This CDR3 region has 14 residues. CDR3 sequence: CASSSGRGLDTQYF. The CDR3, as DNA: TGTGCCAGCAGTTCAGGGAGGGGGCTAGATACGCAGTATTTT. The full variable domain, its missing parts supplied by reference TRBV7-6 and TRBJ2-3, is GAGVSQSPRYKVTKRGQDVALRCDPISGHVSLYWYRQALGQGPEFLTYFNYEAQQDKSGLPNDRFSAERPEGSISTLTIQRTEQRDSAMYRCASSSGRGLDTQYFGPGTRLTVL.

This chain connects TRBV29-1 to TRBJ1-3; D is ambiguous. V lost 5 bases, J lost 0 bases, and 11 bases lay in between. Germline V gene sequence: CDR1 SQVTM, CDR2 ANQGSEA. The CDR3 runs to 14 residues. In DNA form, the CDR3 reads TGCAGCGTTAACCAGCCTAGCTCTGGAAACACCATATATTTT. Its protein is CSVNQPSSGNTIYF.